Given below is one TCR beta chain in context. Its target is not known. The assay was immunoSEQ multiplex PCR, and TCRdb's table has in-frame clones only and misses some. The table shows some 35,000 clones, with roughly 84% occurring only once. The sample originates from a study of CD4 T cells in relation to SARS-CoV-2 and coronaviruses. Study results and caveats: According to naive versus memory sequencing, detected responses are memory recall, not newly primed.

V was clipped by 3 bases and J by 4 bases; unmatched bases: 8. CDR3 length equals 16 residues. From germline, CDR1 is KGHDR and CDR2 SFDVKD. The specimen sequenced was naive CD4+ T cells from PBMCs, cultured in vitro. Indicated subset: naive CD4+ T cells isolated by negative enrichment. The chain is built from TRBV24-1 and TRBJ2-1, with 7 bases identical to TRBD2. This sequence was found in an adult with COVID-19. Here the CDR3 DNA reads TGTGCCACCAGTGATGCGAGCGGGAATCATTACAATGAGCAGTTCTTC. This gives the protein CATSDASGNHYNEQFF.